This T cell receptor (beta chain) is from a study of T-cell reconstitution after alpha-beta-depleted transplantation in children. This clonotype appeared a few times. Its specificity is unknown. Whole-study results and caveats: Most T-cell counts and diversity one year after the transplant came from T cells that were newly produced. Reportedly, alpha-beta T cells present about two months post-transplant originated from several hundred expanded clones of graft origin. Surviving recipient cells, namely T cells and thymic progenitors, were the source of high day-60 TCRbeta diversity in some patients.

Preparation of the TCRbeta library used unique molecular identifiers. TCRdb reprocessed the PCR reads via MiXCR and lists one record per CDR3 protein. Among roughly 670,000 distinct CDR3 sequences, around 13% were seen once, and the ten largest hold 0.79%. Trimming stripped 5 bases from V and 0 bases from J, with 11 bases between. The CDR3 has 14 residues. Looked up from germline, CDR1 is SGHTA and CDR2 is FQGNSA. The V and J genes are TRBV7-2 and TRBJ2-7; tentatively, D is TRBD1 (6 bases). This TCR came from a girl aged 2 to 9 with congenital amegakaryocytic thrombocytopenia, due to receive a stem cell transplant. The material sequenced was PBMCs, taken before TCRalphabeta/CD19-depleted stem cell transplant. The CDR3 region is CASSLRQDSYEQYF. Here the CDR3 DNA reads TGTGCCAGCAGCCTACGACAGGACTCCTACGAGCAGTACTTC.